This T cell receptor (beta chain) appears in the sequencing data of a study of T cell changes during pregnancy in multiple sclerosis. TCRdb's copy holds only in-frame clones and misses some; the assay was immunoSEQ multiplex PCR. This sample carries over 20,000 clones, around nine tenths of them seen once, and the ten largest clones take approximately 5%. Deletions cut 5 bases from V and 10 bases from J, with 15 bases between. The germline V gene has CDR1 SGHTA and CDR2 FQGTGA. The CDR3 length is 13 residues. The chain is built from TRBV7-3 and TRBJ2-1; D unresolved. This specimen consisted of CD8+ T cells from peripheral blood mononuclear cells, obtained in the second trimester of pregnancy. This receptor was identified in a female donor in good health, enrolled as a control in a pregnancy study. The CDR3 loop is CASSLLGSHEQFF. The DNA for the CDR3 is TGTGCCAGCAGCCTCCTGGGCTCCCACGAGCAGTTCTTC.